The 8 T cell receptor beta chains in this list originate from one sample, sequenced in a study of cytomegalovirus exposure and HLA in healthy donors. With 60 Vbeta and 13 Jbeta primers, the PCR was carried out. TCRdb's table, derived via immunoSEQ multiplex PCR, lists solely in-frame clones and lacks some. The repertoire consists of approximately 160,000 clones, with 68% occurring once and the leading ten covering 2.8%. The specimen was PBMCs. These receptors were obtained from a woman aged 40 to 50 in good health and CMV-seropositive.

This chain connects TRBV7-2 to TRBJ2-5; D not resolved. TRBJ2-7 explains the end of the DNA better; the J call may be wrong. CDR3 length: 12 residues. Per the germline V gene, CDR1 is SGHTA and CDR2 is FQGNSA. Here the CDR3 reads CASQESSYEQYF. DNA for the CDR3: TGTGCCAGCCAGGAATCGTCCTACGAGCAGTACTTC.

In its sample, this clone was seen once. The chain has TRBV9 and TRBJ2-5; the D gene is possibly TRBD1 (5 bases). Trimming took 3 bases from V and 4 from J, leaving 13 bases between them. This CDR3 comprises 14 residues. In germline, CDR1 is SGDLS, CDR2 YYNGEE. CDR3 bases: TGTGCCAGCAGCGCAGGGTCTGCCTCAGAGACCCAGTACTTC. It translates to CASSAGSASETQYF.

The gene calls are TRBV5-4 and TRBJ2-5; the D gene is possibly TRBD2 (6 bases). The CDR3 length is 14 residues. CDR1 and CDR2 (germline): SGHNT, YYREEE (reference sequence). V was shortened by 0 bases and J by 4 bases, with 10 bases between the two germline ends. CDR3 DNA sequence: TGTGCCAGCAGCTTGGCAGGGCGGGGAGAGACCCAGTACTTC. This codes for CASSLAGRGETQYF.

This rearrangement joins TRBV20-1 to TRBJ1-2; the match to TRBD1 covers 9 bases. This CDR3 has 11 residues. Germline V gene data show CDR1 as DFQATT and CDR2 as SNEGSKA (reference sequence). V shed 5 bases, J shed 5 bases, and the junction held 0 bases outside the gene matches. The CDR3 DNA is TGCAGTGCTGGACAGGGGTATGGCTACACCTTC. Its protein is CSAGQGYGYTF.

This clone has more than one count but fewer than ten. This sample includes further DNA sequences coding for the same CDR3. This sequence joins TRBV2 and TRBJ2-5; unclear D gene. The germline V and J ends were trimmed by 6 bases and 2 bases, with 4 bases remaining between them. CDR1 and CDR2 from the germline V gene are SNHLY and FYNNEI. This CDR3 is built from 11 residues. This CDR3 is CASRTQETQYF. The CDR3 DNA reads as TGTGCCAGCAGGACACAAGAGACCCAGTACTTC.

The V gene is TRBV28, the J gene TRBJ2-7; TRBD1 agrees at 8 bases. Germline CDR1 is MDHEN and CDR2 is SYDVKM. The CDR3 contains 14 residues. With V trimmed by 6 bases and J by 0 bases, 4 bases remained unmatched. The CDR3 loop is CASRRTGNSYEQYF. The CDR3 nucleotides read TGTGCCAGCAGGCGGACAGGGAACTCCTACGAGCAGTACTTC. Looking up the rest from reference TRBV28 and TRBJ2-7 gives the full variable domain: DVKVTQSSRYLVKRTGEKVFLECVQDMDHENMFWYRQDPGLGLRLIYFSYDVKMKEKGDIPEGYSVSREKKERFSLILESASTNQTSMYLCASRRTGNSYEQYFGPGTRLTVT.

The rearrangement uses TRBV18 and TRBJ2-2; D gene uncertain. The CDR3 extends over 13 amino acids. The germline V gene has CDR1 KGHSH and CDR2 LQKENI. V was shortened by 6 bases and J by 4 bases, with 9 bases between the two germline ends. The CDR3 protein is CASSLQPTGELFF. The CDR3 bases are TGTGCCAGCTCCCTACAGCCCACCGGGGAGCTGTTTTTT. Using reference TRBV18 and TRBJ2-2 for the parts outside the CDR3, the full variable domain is NAGVMQNPRHLVRRRGQEARLRCSPMKGHSHVYWYRQLPEEGLKFMVYLQKENIIDESGMPKERFSAEFPKEGPSILRIQQVVRGDSAAYFCASSLQPTGELFFGEGSRLTVL.

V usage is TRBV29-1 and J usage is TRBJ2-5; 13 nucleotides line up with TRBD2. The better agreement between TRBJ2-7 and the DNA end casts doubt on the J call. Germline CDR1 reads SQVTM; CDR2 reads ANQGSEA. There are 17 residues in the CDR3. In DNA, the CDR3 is TGCAGCGTTGAAGATCCTATCGGACTAGCGGGAGACTACGAGCAGTACTTC. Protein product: CSVEDPIGLAGDYEQYF.